The clone carrying this TCR beta chain was detected once. The CDR3 consists of 15 residues. V lost 7 bases and J 5 bases, leaving 15 bases between the germline ends. Per the germline V gene, CDR1 is MNHNY and CDR2 is SVGAGI (reference sequence). TCRdb's table, derived via immunoSEQ multiplex PCR, lists solely in-frame clones and lacks some. The sample has 120,000 or so clones, approximately 90% seen once. The record originates from a study of blood T cell repertoires in COVID-19. The V gene is TRBV6-6, the J gene TRBJ1-6; D might be TRBD1 (5 bases). Sample: peripheral blood. The TCR sequence derives from a human donor in a cohort sampled during active COVID-19. The CDR3 nucleotides are TGTGCCAGCAACGCCCCGGGCAGGGATAATTCACCCCTCCACTTT. Translating it yields CASNAPGRDNSPLHF.